The next 6 T cell receptor beta chains were all read from a single sample in a study of T cell responses to AZD1222 COVID-19 vaccine. Sequenced by immunoSEQ multiplex PCR; TCRdb stores in-frame clones only, minus some. The sample carries about 190,000 clones, around 87% recorded once. This sample comprised peripheral blood, obtained on day 0 of MenACWY control vaccination. The receptors stem from an adult in good health.

This sequence joins TRBV28 and TRBJ2-1; tentatively, D is TRBD1 or TRBD2 (5 bases each). The germline V gene has CDR1 MDHEN and CDR2 SYDVKM. The V and J ends lost 5 bases and 11 bases respectively, with 16 bases between them. The CDR3 is 13 residues long. DNA of the CDR3: TGTGCCAGCAGTCCGCCGGGGCCCCTAAAGCAGTTCTTC. Amino acids: CASSPPGPLKQFF.

The chain combines TRBV6-5 with TRBJ1-5; 9 nucleotides align to TRBD1. The CDR3 is made up of 15 amino acids. V shed 5 bases and J 7 bases; nucleotides not matched to a gene: 9. In germline, CDR1 is MNHEY, CDR2 SVGAGI. The CDR3 loop reads CASSKKGQGTQPQHF. Written as DNA, the CDR3 is TGTGCCAGCAGTAAAAAGGGACAGGGAACGCAGCCCCAGCATTTT.

The J gene is TRBJ2-5, the V gene TRBV2; D possibly corresponds to TRBD2 (6 bases). Looked up from germline, CDR1 is SNHLY and CDR2 is FYNNEI. V dropped 7 bases and J dropped 5 bases, with 20 bases sitting between them. CDR3 size: 15 residues. The CDR3: CASKGSVRRVETQYF. The DNA of the CDR3 is TGTGCCAGCAAAGGGAGCGTACGGAGGGTCGAGACCCAGTACTTC.

V and J are TRBV7-3 and TRBJ2-3; 9 positions match TRBD1. CDR3 length equals 14 residues. V trimming: 5 bases; J trimming: 4 bases; junction bases outside the gene matches: 4. The germline CDR1 and CDR2 sequences are SGHTA and FQGTGA. CDR3 DNA: TGTGCCAGCAGCCAACAGGGGGCATCAGATACGCAGTATTTT. It encodes CASSQQGASDTQYF.

The gene calls are TRBV2 and TRBJ2-3; D not certain. Trimming took 8 bases from V and 4 from J, leaving 4 bases between them. Germline CDR1 and CDR2: SNHLY and FYNNEI. The CDR3 is made up of 10 amino acids. DNA for the CDR3: TGTGCCAGCTTAGCAGATACGCAGTATTTT. Translation: CASLADTQYF. Full variable domain (outside the CDR3, taken from reference TRBV2 and TRBJ2-3): EPEVTQTPSHQVTQMGQEVILRCVPISNHLYFYWYRQILGQKVEFLVSFYNNEISEKSEIFDDQFSVERPDGSNFTLKIRSTKLEDSAMYFCASLADTQYFGPGTRLTVL.

The chain carries TRBV27 and TRBJ1-1, with D possibly TRBD1 on 5 matching bases. Germline V CDR1 and CDR2: MNHEY, SMNVEV (reference sequence). V lost 11 bases and J 0 bases, leaving 10 bases between the germline ends. The length of the CDR3 is 12 residues. CDR3: CASGTVNTEAFF. The CDR3 bases are TGTGCCTCCGGGACGGTGAACACTGAAGCTTTCTTT.